Listed here is a single TCR beta chain. The antigen this receptor binds is unknown. No base-level quality is on record; no much larger clone is a single base apart. Library preparation was by 5' RACE. The reads were generated on an Illumina MiSeq. During library preparation, unique molecular identifiers were attached to individual cDNA molecules so that TCRs could be counted quantitatively and reproducibly. As for the original processing: The median number of TCRs per sample was roughly 98,000, ranging from 23,224 to 690,600. The Decombinator software suite was used to annotate the V, J and CDR3 of the TCR reads. To make PS versus PT1 abundance plots, every sample was subsampled to the same number of TCRs (28,000). TCRs were defined as expanded if absent before sensitization and observed at least eight times at the 2-week time point. TCRdb trimmed the raw reads at Q25, called clones with MiXCR and kept productive beta chains. One record per CDR3 amino acid sequence lists the most common genes and DNA. TCRdb, not the authors, supplied the V and J calls. This sample has about 120,000 distinct CDR3 sequences in its table, and approximately 20% of those were observed once. Of the sample, about 3% falls within the top ten clones.

Total RNA was isolated from unfractionated whole blood collected in Tempus Blood RNA tubes. Five or six healthy volunteers served as TCR sequencing controls and were bled at day 0, 2 weeks and 6 weeks. These data belong to a study of human T cells and chemical hapten exposure (dated by TCRdb to about 2021). In the study overall: Libraries were pooled for sequencing, and per-sample TCR yields varied mainly because of small differences in library volumes within the pool. Peripheral blood TCR repertoire changes were tracked in vivo in alopecia patients during primary and secondary sensitization to the hapten diphenylcyclopropenone (DPC). For every blood RNA sample, sequencing covered both the TCR alpha and TCR beta chains. Results and caveats for the whole study, not just this receptor: Repeated subsampling changed both the strength of the expansion versus patch-test correlation and the threshold at which that correlation became significant. No change with DPC sensitization was found in the number of TCRs above 1 in 1000 frequency, and no evidence of global repertoire structure alterations was found.

CDR1 and CDR2 are drawn from the germline V gene: MNHNS, SASEGT. Deletion took 10 bases off V and 6 bases off J, with a span of 17 bases between the germline ends. The CDR3 holds 13 amino acids from the cysteine to the phenylalanine. The sequence is cut down to CDR3 DNA, 39 bases in frame from base 1. This clonotype was obtained from a human donor in good health. The sequence is built from TRBV6-1 and TRBJ2-3; the D gene cannot be resolved reliably. The CDR3 amino acid sequence is: CATSPPFIDTQYF. The nucleotides read TGTGCCACCTCGCCTCCGTTCATTGATACGCAGTATTTT.